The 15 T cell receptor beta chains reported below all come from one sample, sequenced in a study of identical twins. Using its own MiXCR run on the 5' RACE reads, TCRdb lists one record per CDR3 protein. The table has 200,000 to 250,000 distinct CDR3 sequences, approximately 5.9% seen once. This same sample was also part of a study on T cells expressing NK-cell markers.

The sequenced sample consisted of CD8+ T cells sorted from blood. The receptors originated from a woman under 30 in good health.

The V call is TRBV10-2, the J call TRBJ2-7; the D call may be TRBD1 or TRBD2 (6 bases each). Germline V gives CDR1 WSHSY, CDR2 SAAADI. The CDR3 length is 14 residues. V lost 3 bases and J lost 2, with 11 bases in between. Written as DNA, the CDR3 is TGCGCCAGCAGTGACGGAGGGGGACCCTACGAGCAGTACTTC. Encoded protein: CASSDGGGPYEQYF.

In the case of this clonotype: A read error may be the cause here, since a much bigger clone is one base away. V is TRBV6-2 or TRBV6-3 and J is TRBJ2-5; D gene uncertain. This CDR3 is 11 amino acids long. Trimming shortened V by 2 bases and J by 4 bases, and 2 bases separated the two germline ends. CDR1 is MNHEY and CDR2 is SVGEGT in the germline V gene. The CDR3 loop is CASSYPETQYF. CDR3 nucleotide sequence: TGTGCCAGCAGTTACCCAGAGACCCAGTACTTC.

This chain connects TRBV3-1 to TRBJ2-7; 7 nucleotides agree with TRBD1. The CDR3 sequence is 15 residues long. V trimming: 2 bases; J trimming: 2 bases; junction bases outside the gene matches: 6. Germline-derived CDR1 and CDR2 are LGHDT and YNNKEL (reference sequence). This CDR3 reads CASSQPPGQTYEQYF. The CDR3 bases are TGTGCCAGCAGCCAACCTCCGGGACAGACCTACGAGCAGTACTTC.

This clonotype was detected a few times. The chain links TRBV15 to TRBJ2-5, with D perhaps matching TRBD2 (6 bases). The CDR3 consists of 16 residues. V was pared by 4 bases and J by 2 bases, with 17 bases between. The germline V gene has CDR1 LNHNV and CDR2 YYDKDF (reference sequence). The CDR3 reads CATSMRPAGGQETQYF. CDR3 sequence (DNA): TGTGCCACCAGCATGAGGCCAGCGGGCGGACAAGAGACCCAGTACTTC.

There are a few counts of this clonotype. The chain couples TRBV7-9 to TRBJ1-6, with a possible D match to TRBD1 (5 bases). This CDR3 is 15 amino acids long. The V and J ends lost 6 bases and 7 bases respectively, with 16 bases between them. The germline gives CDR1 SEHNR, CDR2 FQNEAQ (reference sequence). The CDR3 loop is CASSSTGTSNSPLHF. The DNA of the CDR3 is TGTGCCAGCAGTTCTACCGGGACTTCCAATTCACCCCTCCACTTT.

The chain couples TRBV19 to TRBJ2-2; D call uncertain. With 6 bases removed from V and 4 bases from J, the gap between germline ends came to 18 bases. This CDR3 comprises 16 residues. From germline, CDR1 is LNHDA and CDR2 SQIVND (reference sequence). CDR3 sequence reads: CASSSGKAWSTGELFF. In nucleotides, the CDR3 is TGTGCCAGTAGCTCGGGTAAAGCCTGGTCCACCGGGGAGCTGTTTTTT. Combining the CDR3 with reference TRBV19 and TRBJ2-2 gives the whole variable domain DGGITQSPKYLFRKEGQNVTLSCEQNLNHDAMYWYRQDPGQGLRLIYYSQIVNDFQKGDIAEGYSVSREKKESFPLTVTSAQKNPTAFYLCASSSGKAWSTGELFFGEGSRLTVL.

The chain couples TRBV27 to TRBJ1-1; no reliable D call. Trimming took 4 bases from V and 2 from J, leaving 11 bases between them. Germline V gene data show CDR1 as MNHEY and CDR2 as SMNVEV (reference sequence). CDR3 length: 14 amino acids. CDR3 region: CASSWVGGNTEAFF. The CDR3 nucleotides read TGTGCCAGCAGTTGGGTAGGTGGAAACACTGAAGCTTTCTTT.

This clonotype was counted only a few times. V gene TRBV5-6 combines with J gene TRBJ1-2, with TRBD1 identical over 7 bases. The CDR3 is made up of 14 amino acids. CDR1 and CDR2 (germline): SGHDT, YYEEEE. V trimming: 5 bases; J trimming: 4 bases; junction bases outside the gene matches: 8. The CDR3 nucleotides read TGTGCCAGCAGGATGACAGGGTACAGCTATGGCTACACCTTC. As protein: CASRMTGYSYGYTF.

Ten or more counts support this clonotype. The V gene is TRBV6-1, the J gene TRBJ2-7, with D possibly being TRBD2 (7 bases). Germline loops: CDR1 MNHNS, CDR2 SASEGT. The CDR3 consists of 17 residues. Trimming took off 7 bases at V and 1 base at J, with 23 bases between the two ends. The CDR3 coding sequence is TGTGCCAGCAACGACAGGTGGGAGGGAGTGGGGTCCTACGAGCAGTACTTC. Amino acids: CASNDRWEGVGSYEQYF.

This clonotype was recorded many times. In DNA, the CDR3 is TGTGCCAGCAGCCAAGAGGCTAGCGGTCCTCAAGAGACCCAGTACTTC. Translating gives CASSQEASGPQETQYF. The chain joins TRBV7-3 to TRBJ2-5; the match to TRBD2 covers 7 bases. The CDR3 runs 16 residues. Germline trimming cut 5 bases from V and 2 bases from J; bases unmatched to any gene: 11. Germline CDR1 is SGHTA and CDR2 is FQGTGA. Variable domain in full (rest from reference TRBV7-3 and TRBJ2-5): GAGVSQTPSNKVTEKGKYVELRCDPISGHTALYWYRQSLGQGPEFLIYFQGTGAADDSGLPNDRFFAVRPEGSVSTLKIQRTERGDSAVYLCASSQEASGPQETQYFGPGTRLLVL.

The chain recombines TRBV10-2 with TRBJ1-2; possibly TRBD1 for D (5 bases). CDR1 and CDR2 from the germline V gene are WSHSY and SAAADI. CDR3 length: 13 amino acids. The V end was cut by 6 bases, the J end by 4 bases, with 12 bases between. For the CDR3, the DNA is TGCGCCAGCAGGACGGGACGGAGCTATGGCTACACCTTC. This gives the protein CASRTGRSYGYTF.

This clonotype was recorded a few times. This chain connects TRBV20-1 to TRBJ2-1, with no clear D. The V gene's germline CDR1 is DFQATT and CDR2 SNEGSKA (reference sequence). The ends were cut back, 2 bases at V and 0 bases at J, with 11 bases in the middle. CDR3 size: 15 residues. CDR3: CSARNRHHSYNEQFF. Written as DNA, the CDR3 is TGCAGTGCTAGAAACCGACACCACTCCTACAATGAGCAGTTCTTC.

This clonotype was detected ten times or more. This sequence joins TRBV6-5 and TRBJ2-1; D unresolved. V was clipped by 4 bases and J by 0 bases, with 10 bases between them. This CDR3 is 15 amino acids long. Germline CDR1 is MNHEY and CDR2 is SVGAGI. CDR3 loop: CASSLRNPSYNEQFF. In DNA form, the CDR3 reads TGTGCCAGCAGTTTACGGAACCCCTCCTACAATGAGCAGTTCTTC.

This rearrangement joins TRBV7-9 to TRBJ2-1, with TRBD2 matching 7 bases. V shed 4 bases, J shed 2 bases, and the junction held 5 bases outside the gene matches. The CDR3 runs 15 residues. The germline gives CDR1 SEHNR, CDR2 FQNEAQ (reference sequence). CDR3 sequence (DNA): TGTGCCAGCAGCTCAGACGGGAGGCCCTACAATGAGCAGTTCTTC. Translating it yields CASSSDGRPYNEQFF.

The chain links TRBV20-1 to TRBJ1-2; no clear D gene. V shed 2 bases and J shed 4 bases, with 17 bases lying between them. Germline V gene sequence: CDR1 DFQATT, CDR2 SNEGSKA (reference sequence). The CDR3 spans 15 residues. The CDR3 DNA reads TGCAGTGCTAGACCTTTAAGACAAGGGTTCTATGGCTACACCTTC. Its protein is CSARPLRQGFYGYTF.